The rows below give T cell receptor beta chains drawn from one sample of a study of response to subunit inactivated influenza vaccine. TCRdb re-called the RT-PCR reads with MiXCR, one entry per CDR3 protein. The table includes around 570,000 distinct CDR3 sequences, 6.5% to 8% detected once. This sample comprised PBMCs from blood, obtained roughly 24 months after vaccination. Receptors originate from a man aged 50 to 75 who received an inactivated influenza vaccine. CDR3s include the opening cysteine and the closing phenylalanine or tryptophan. A D gene is named only where the DNA matches it firmly. Part of the rows lack a size; the others show once, few, many or a class for expanded clones.

NA	TRBJ1-4	few	TRBV5-1	CASSHSQGPSNEKLFF	TGCGCCAGCAGCCACAGCCAGGGGCCATCTAATGAAAAACTGTTTTTT
TRBD1	TRBJ2-1	many	TRBV4-2	CASSQPGQGYNEQFF	TGTGCCAGCAGTCAACCGGGACAGGGCTATAATGAGCAGTTCTTC
TRBD2	TRBJ2-2	few	TRBV6-1	CASKWRGANTGELFF	TGTGCCAGCAAGTGGCGGGGGGCGAACACCGGGGAGCTGTTTTTT
NA	TRBJ2-3	few	TRBV2	CASSVGGRLDTQYF	TGTGCCAGCAGTGTTGGGGGGCGGCTGGATACGCAGTATTTT
NA	TRBJ1-3	few	TRBV10-3	CASGQASGNTIYF	TGTGCCAGTGGACAAGCCTCTGGAAACACCATATATTTT
TRBD2	TRBJ2-7	many	TRBV5-4	CASSLTSGRAYEQYF	TGTGCCAGCAGCCTCACTAGCGGGAGGGCCTACGAGCAGTACTTC
NA	TRBJ2-7	NA	TRBV10-2	CASSDPQGLSYEQYF	TGCGCCAGCAGTGATCCACAGGGACTTTCCTACGAGCAGTACTTC
TRBD2	TRBJ2-2	few	TRBV5-5	CASSRVLADTGELFF	TGTGCCAGCAGCCGAGTCCTAGCGGACACCGGGGAGCTGTTTTTT
NA	TRBJ2-2	many	TRBV6-2/TRBV6-3	CASSWKNTGELFF	TGTGCCAGCAGTTGGAAGAACACCGGGGAGCTGTTTTTT
TRBD1	TRBJ2-5	NA	TRBV12-3/TRBV12-4	CASSLSDRALEETQYF	TGTGCCAGCAGTCTATCCGACAGGGCCCTAGAAGAGACCCAGTACTTC
NA	TRBJ2-2	few	TRBV11-3	CASSLDPAAGELFF	TGTGCCAGCAGCTTAGATCCGGCAGCTGGGGAGCTGTTTTTT
NA	TRBJ2-1	few	TRBV6-6	CASSNTLRDEQFF	TGTGCCAGCAGTAACACTCTGAGAGATGAGCAGTTCTTC
TRBD1	TRBJ2-1	NA	TRBV2	CASSDGQDPYNEQFF	TGTGCCAGCAGTGATGGACAGGACCCCTACAATGAGCAGTTCTTC
NA	TRBJ2-4	NA	TRBV20-1	CSAMAGYKNIQYF	TGCAGTGCTATGGCGGGATACAAAAACATTCAGTACTTC
NA	TRBJ2-7	NA	TRBV29-1	CSVEGGNSYEQYF	TGCAGCGTTGAAGGCGGGAACTCCTACGAGCAGTACTTC
TRBD2	TRBJ2-3	few	TRBV6-6	CASSYSLAAHF	TGTGCCAGCAGTTATAGCCTAGCGGCCCATTTT
NA	TRBJ2-3	few	TRBV12-3/TRBV12-4	CASSGALHTQYF	TGTGCCAGTTCCGGGGCCCTCCATACGCAGTATTTT
TRBD1	TRBJ2-4	NA	TRBV10-3	CAISESEQGANIQYF	TGTGCCATCAGTGAGTCTGAACAGGGGGCGAACATTCAGTACTTC
NA	TRBJ2-6	NA	TRBV12-3/TRBV12-4	CASSFVSGANVLTF	TGTGCCAGCAGTTTCGTCTCTGGGGCCAACGTCCTGACTTTC
NA	TRBJ2-7	NA	TRBV20-1	CSASGVNGSYEQYF	TGCAGTGCTTCAGGGGTAAACGGATCCTACGAGCAGTACTTC
TRBD1	TRBJ1-4	NA	TRBV20-1	CSAVEDRDEKLFF	TGCAGTGCCGTTGAAGACAGGGATGAAAAACTGTTTTTT
TRBD2	TRBJ2-1	many	TRBV4-2	CASTSRGLAGPFEQFF	TGTGCCAGCACCTCCCGGGGACTAGCGGGGCCCTTTGAGCAGTTCTTC
NA	TRBJ2-6	NA	TRBV6-1	CASSEIISGANVLTF	TGTGCCAGCAGTGAAATAATCTCTGGGGCCAACGTCCTGACTTTC
TRBD1	TRBJ2-5	few	TRBV10-3	CAISEKTGGRETQYF	TGTGCCATCAGTGAAAAGACAGGGGGCCGGGAGACCCAGTACTTC
TRBD2	TRBJ2-1	few	TRBV7-9	CASTRGSGRAREQFF	TGTGCCAGCACCCGAGGGAGCGGGAGGGCCCGAGAGCAGTTCTTC